The present TCR beta chain was sequenced within a study of shared T cell receptors in the human thymus (dated by TCRdb to the early 2020s). Regarding the complete study: The study examined how the human thymus generates shared, self-reactive T-cell receptor alpha chains.

Comments on this clone: The antigen this receptor binds is unknown. No qualities accompany the bases; no much larger clone lies one base away.

Based on the germline V gene (reference sequence), the CDR1 and CDR2 sequences are LNHNV and YYDKDF. The cysteine opens and the phenylalanine closes a CDR3 of 15 amino acids. Only the CDR3 portion is preserved as DNA: 45 bases, with reading frame beginning at the first base. V gives up 5 bases and J gives up 3 bases, and the segment between their germline ends measures 14 bases. Library generation was performed with the immunoSEQ multiplex PCR assay. The immuneACCESS repertoire file appears here via TCRdb, limited to in-frame rearrangements. These files lack a portion of the clones; in checked studies, under half of the deficit traces to unresolved V genes, and the cause of the others is not known. This sample is represented by roughly 700,000 clones; roughly 88% of them were singletons. About 0.01% of the sample is held by the ten biggest clonotypes. These records were also assigned to another study, of human thymus T cells. The second publication reports: In Finland, the donors were immunologically healthy infants who were having open corrective cardiac surgery for congenital heart defects. Thymus tissue was obtained as surgical resects removed during corrective cardiac surgery. V and J gene segment usage appeared biased in both thymic and peripheral blood repertoires. Highly overlapping thymic TCR repertoires among unrelated individuals were reported in the related research. TCR alpha and beta repertoires from roughly 8 infant thymus samples and a few related peripheral blood samples were characterized in the study. The cohort included 5 or 6 male and two female infants, with donor ages spanning 7 to 244 days. After being mechanically released from the tissue, thymocytes were kept at -70 degrees C in pellets of roughly 10-33 million cells. A QIAsymphony instrument was used to extract genomic DNA from the frozen cell pellets. Using the immunoSEQ multiplex PCR assay, the TCRB and TCRAD loci were amplified from a standardized quantity of quality-controlled genomic DNA. The V(D)J region was spanned by amplicons of a length sufficient to cover the CDR3 and to identify V and J genes. The commercial immunoSEQ service was used to sequence amplicons on an Illumina platform. Corrections for primer bias and sequencing errors followed previously described methods, while TCRAD and TCRB definitions were based on the IMGT database. immunoSEQ Analyzer 3.0 and VDJTools were used for repertoire analysis, which covered basic statistics, V/J segment usage, diversity estimates, rarefaction and pairwise overlap. Diversity was estimated with Chao1, ChaoE, Efron-Thisted, Shannon and inverse Simpson indices, and also on datasets down-sampled to the smallest sample. Repertoire overlap was determined by strict matching of CDR3 nucleotide sequence, V gene and J gene, and Jaccard-based multidimensional scaling clustering was applied. On average, roughly 850,000 unique TCRB clonotypes were obtained from thymus samples, compared with about 84,000 from blood samples.

The chain is made from TRBV15 and TRBJ2-1, with the D gene call left open. The material sequenced was thymocytes. The TCR comes from a boy younger than two with a congenital heart defect. Donor details come from another sample of the same person, matched by shared clones. The CDR3 reads as follows: CATSGSSPFYNEQFF. The bases read TGTGCCACCAGCGGTTCGAGCCCATTCTACAATGAGCAGTTCTTC. This CDR3, with the reference TRBV15 and TRBJ2-1 proteins standing in past its ends, gives the full variable domain DAMVIQNPRYQVTQFGKPVTLSCSQTLNHNVMYWYQQKSSQAPKLLFHYYDKDFNNEADTPDNFQSRRPNTSFCFLDIRSPGLGDTAMYLCATSGSSPFYNEQFFGPGTRLTVL.